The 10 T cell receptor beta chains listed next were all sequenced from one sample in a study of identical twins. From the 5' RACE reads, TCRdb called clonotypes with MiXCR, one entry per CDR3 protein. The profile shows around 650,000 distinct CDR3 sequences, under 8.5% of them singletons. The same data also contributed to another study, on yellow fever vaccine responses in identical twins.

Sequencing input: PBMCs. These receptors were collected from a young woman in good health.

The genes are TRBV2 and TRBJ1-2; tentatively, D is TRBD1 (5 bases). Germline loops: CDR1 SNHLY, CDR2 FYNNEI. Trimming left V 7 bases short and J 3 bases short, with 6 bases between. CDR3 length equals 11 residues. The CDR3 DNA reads TGTGCCAGCAAACAGGACTATGGCTACACCTTC. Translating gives CASKQDYGYTF.

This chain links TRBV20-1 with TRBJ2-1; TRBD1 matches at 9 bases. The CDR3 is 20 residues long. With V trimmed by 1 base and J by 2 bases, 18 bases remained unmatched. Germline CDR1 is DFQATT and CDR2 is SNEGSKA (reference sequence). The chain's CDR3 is CSARVVLGQGRGEAYNEQFF. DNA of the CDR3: TGCAGTGCTAGAGTGGTACTCGGACAGGGGAGAGGGGAGGCCTACAATGAGCAGTTCTTC.

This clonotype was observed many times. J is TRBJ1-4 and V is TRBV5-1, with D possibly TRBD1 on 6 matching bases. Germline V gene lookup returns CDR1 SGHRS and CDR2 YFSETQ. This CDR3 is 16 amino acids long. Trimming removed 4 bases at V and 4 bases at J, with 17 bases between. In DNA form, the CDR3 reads TGCGCCAGCAGCGTCCAAGGGGGGGGCAATAATGAAAAACTGTTTTTT. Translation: CASSVQGGGNNEKLFF.

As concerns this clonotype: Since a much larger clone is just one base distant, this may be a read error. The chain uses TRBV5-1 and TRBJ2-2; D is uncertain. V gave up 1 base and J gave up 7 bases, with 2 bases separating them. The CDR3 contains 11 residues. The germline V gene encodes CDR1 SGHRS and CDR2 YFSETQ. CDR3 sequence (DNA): TGCGCCAGCAGCTTGCTCGGGGAGCTGTTTTTT. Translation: CASSLLGELFF.

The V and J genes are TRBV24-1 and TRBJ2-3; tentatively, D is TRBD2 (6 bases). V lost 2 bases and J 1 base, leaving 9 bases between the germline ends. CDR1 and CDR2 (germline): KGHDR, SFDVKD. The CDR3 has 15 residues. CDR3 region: CATSDWAGRTDTQYF. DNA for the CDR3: TGTGCCACCAGTGATTGGGCGGGGCGCACAGATACGCAGTATTTT.

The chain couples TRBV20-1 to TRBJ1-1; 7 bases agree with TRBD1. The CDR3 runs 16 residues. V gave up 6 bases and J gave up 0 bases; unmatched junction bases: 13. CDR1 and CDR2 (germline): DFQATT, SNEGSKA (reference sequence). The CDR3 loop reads CSARGPGTDLNTEAFF. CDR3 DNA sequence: TGCAGTGCGAGGGGGCCAGGGACTGATTTGAACACTGAAGCTTTCTTT.

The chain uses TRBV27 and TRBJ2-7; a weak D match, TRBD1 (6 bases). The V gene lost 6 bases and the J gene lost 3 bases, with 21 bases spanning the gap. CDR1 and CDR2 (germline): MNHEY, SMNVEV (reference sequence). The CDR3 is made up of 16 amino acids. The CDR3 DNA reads TGTGCCAGCAGGGGGTTAGGTCGGGACACCCTCTACGAGCAGTACTTC. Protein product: CASRGLGRDTLYEQYF.

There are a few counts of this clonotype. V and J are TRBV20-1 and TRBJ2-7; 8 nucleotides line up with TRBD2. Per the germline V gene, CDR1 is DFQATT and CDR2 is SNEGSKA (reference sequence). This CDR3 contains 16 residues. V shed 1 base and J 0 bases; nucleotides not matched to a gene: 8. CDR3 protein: CSARGASGPTSYEQYF. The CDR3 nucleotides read TGCAGTGCTAGAGGGGCTAGCGGGCCCACCTCCTACGAGCAGTACTTC.

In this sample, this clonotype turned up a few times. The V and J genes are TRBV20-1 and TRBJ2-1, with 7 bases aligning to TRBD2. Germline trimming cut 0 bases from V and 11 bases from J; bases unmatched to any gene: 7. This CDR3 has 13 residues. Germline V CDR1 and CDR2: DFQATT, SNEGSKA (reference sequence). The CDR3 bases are TGCAGTGCTAGAGAGGTTGGCGGGAGTAAGCAGTTCTTC. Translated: CSAREVGGSKQFF.

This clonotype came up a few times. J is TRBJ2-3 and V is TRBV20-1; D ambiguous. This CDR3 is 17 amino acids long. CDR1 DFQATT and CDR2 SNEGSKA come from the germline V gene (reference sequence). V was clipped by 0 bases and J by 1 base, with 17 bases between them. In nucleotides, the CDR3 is TGCAGTGCTAGAGATCGGTTCTCCCAGGTGGGCACAGATACGCAGTATTTT. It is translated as CSARDRFSQVGTDTQYF.